This record concerns one T cell receptor beta chain sequence. The antigen is not known. A junction end diverges from the germline sequence, so it may reflect a read error. TCRdb reanalysed the reads using MiXCR and keeps one entry per CDR3 protein. The data contain about 830,000 distinct CDR3 sequences, less than 35% of them singletons. These data come from a study of T cell repertoires in cytomegalovirus infection. Study-wide background: Indications of both CMV infection and matching HLA type were provided by public TCR beta signatures. General observations from the study: Dominant in the ex vivo response were TCR beta clonotypes restricted by HLA-C and specific for CMV.

Sequencing used cultured CD8+ T cells from PBMCs, obtained from culture after CMV antigen stimulation. The origin of this receptor is a human donor in good health (CMV status not recorded). Some clones in this sample may be carry-over from other donors' samples.

Here the CDR3 reads CANSDPREDEKLFF. The CDR3 bases are TGTGCCAACAGTGACCCAAGGGAGGATGAAAAACTGTTTTTT. This sequence joins TRBV25-1 and TRBJ1-4; D is unclear. Germline V gives CDR1 MGHDK, CDR2 SYGVNS. CDR3 length: 14 residues.